This TCR beta chain came from a study of blood T cells in healthy people across ages. For the second PCR, which ran for 7 to 11 cycles, a sample-barcoded 5' primer and a J-beta primer mix were used. A 12-random-nucleotide template-switch adaptor tagged each cDNA molecule. TCRdb reanalysed the 5' RACE reads using MiXCR and keeps one entry per CDR3 protein. The sample lists about 650,000 distinct CDR3 sequences, roughly 32% seen once, with 15% to 17% in the top ten. The CDR3 consists of 13 residues. About this clonotype: Its antigen is not identified. Germline is not matched at one junction end, which may reflect a read error.

Overall study results and limits: Strongly correlated with naive T cell percentage was TCR beta diversity.

This chain links TRBV12-3 or TRBV12-4 with TRBJ1-1; D gene ambiguous. The clonotype originates from a woman older than 75 in good health. The sample consisted of blood. CDR3 bases: TGTGCCAGCAGTTCGACAATGAACACTAAAGCTTTCTTT. This sequence encodes CASSSTMNTKAFF.